This T cell receptor beta chain was observed in a study of T cell changes during pregnancy in multiple sclerosis. Germline CDR1 reads SGHRS; CDR2 reads YFSETQ. The ends were cut back, 5 bases at V and 2 bases at J, with 13 bases in the middle. This CDR3 is built from 14 residues. Assay used: immunoSEQ multiplex PCR; TCRdb lists only in-frame clones, some missing. Among about 57,000 clones listed, just over 90% were seen once. V and J are TRBV5-1 and TRBJ2-5; a weak D match, TRBD1 (6 bases). The receptor's source is a female donor in good health, enrolled as a control in a pregnancy study. Sequences were derived from peripheral blood, sampled in the first trimester of pregnancy. CDR3: CASSGGQPQETQYF. CDR3 nucleotides: TGCGCCAGCAGTGGTGGACAGCCGCAAGAGACCCAGTACTTC.